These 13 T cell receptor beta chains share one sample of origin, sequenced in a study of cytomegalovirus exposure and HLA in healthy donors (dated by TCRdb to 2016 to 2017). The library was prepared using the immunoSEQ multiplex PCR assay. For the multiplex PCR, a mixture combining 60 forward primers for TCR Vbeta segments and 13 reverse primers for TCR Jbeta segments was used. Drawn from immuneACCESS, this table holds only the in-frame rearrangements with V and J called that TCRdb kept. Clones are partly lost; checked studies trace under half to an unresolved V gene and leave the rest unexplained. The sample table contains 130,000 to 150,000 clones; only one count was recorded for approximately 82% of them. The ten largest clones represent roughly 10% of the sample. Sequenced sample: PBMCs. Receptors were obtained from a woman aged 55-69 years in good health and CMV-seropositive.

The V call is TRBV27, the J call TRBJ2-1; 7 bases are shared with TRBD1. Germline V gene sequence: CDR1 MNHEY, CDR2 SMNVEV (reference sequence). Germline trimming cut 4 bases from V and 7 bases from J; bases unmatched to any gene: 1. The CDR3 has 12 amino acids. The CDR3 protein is CASSSQGNEQFF. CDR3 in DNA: TGTGCCAGCAGTTCACAGGGGAATGAGCAGTTCTTC.

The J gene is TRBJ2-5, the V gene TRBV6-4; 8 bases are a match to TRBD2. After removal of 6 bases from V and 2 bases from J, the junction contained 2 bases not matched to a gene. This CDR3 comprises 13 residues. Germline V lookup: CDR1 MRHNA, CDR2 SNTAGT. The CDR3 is CASRLAGQETQYF. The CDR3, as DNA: TGTGCCAGCAGATTAGCGGGACAAGAGACCCAGTACTTC.

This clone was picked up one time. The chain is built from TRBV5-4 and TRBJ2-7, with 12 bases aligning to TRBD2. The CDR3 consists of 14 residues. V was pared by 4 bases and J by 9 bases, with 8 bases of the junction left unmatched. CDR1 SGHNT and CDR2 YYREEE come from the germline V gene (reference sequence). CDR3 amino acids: CASSVGSSGRGQYF. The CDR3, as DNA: TGTGCCAGCAGCGTTGGGTCTAGCGGGAGGGGGCAGTACTTC. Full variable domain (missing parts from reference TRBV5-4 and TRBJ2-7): ETGVTQSPTHLIKTRGQQVTLRCSSQSGHNTVSWYQQALGQGPQFIFQYYREEENGRGNFPPRFSGLQFPNYSSELNVNALELDDSALYLCASSVGSSGRGQYFGPGTRLTVT.

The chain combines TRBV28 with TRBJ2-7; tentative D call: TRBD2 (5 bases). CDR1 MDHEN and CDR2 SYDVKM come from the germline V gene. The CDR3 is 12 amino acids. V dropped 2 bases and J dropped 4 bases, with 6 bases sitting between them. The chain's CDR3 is CASSLEGYEQYF. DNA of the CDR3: TGTGCCAGCAGTTTAGAGGGATACGAGCAGTACTTC.

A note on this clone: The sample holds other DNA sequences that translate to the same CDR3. The CDR3 loop is CAWSVDRVNTIYF. The DNA for the CDR3 is TGTGCCTGGAGTGTAGACAGGGTGAACACCATATATTTT. The chain combines TRBV30 with TRBJ1-3; 7 bases match TRBD1. From germline, CDR1 is GTSNPN and CDR2 SVGIG (reference sequence). The CDR3 sequence is 13 residues long. The ends lost 0 bases at V and 7 bases at J; junction bases unmatched: 3.

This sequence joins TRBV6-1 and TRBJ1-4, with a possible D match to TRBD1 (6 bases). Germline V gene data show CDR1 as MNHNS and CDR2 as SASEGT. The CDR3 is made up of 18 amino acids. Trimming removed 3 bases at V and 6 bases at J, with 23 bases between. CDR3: CASSEAPVGGVAYEKLFF. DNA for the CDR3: TGTGCCAGCAGTGAGGCCCCCGTAGGGGGAGTTGCTTATGAAAAACTGTTTTTT.

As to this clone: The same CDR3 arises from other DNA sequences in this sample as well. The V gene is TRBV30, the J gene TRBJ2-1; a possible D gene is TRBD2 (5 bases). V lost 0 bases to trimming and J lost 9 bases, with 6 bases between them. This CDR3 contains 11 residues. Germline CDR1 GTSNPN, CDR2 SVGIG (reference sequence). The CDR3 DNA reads TGTGCCTGGAGTGTACGGGGTGAGCAGTTCTTC. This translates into CAWSVRGEQFF. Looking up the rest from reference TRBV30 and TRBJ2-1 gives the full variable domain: SQTIHQWPATLVQPVGSPLSLECTVEGTSNPNLYWYRQAAGRGLQLLFYSVGIGQISSEVPQNLSASRPQDRQFILSSKKLLLSDSGFYLCAWSVRGEQFFGPGTRLTVL.

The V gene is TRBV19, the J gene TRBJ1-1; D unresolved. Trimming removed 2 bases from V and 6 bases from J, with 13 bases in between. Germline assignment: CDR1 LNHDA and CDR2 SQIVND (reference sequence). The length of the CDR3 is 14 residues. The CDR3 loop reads CASSIQALGAEAFF. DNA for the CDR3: TGTGCCAGTAGTATACAGGCCCTCGGGGCTGAAGCTTTCTTT.

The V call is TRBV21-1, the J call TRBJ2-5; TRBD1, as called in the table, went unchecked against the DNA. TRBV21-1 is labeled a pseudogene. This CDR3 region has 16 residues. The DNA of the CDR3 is TGTGCCAGCAGCAAAGAGGACAGGGGGTCGCAAGAGACCCAGTACTTC. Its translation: CASSKEDRGSQETQYF.

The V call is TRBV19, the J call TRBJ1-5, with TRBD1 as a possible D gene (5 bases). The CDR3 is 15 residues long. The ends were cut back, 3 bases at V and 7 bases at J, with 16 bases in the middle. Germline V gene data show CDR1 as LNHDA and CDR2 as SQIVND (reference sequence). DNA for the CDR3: TGTGCCAGTAGTATCCCCCAGGGCCTCGTACAGCCCCAGCATTTT. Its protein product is CASSIPQGLVQPQHF.

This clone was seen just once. CDR3 in amino acids: CASSEFGGSSYEQYF. The CDR3 bases are TGTGCCAGCAGTGAATTTGGCGGAAGCTCCTACGAGCAGTACTTC. The chain has TRBV6-1 and TRBJ2-7, with D unclear. Germline V gene sequence: CDR1 MNHNS, CDR2 SASEGT. The V and J ends lost 2 bases and 0 bases respectively, with 11 bases between them. The length of the CDR3 is 15 residues.

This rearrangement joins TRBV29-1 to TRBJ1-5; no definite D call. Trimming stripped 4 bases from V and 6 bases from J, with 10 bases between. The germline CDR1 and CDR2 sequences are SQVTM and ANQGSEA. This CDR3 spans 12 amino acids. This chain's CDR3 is CSVAREGQPQHF. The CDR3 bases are TGCAGCGTTGCCCGGGAAGGTCAGCCCCAGCATTTT.

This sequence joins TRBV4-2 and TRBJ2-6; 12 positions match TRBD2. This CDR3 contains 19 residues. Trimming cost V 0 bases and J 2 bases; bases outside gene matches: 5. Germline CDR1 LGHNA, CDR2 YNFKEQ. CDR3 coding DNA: TGTGCCAGCAGCCAAGAAGGCCTAGCGGGAGGGGCTGGGGCCAACGTCCTGACTTTC. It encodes CASSQEGLAGGAGANVLTF.